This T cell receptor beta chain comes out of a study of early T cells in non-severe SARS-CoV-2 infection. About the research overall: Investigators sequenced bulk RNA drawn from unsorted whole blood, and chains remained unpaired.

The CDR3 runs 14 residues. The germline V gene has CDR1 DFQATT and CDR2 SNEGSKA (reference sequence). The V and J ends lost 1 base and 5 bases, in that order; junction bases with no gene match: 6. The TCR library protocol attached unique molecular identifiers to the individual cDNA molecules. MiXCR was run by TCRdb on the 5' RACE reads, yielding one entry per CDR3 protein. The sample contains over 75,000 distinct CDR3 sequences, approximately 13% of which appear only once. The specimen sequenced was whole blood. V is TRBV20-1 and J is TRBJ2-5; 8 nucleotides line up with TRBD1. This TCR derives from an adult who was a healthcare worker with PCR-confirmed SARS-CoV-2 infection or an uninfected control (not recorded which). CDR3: CSARGQGAVETQYF. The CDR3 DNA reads TGCAGTGCTAGAGGGCAGGGGGCCGTGGAGACCCAGTACTTC.